This T cell receptor beta chain was identified in a study of blood T cell repertoires in COVID-19. About the research overall: Donors in the United States, Italy and Spain gave samples during acute or convalescent COVID-19. T cells, B-cell-depleted T cells, or PBMCs supplied cDNA or gDNA.

Authors' methods: Cell counts per sample came from amplifying reference gene primers. This table comes from immunoSEQ multiplex PCR, and its TCRdb copy is limited to in-frame clones, with some not included. The D gene and trimming were derived from the DNA, and the V and J assignments and clone size from that table. The table has about 240,000 clones, approximately 85% seen once. Germline loops: CDR1 SNHLY, CDR2 FYNNEI. The V end was cut by 1 base, the J end by 0 bases, with 11 bases between. The CDR3 loop spans 16 amino acids. The TCR sequence derives from a woman in her seventies with acute or convalescent COVID-19. Sequenced sample: peripheral blood. This chain joins TRBV2 and TRBJ2-3; D unclear. CDR3 region: CASSEERKTSTDTQYF. The CDR3 DNA follows: TGTGCCAGCAGTGAAGAGCGCAAGACTAGCACAGATACGCAGTATTTT.